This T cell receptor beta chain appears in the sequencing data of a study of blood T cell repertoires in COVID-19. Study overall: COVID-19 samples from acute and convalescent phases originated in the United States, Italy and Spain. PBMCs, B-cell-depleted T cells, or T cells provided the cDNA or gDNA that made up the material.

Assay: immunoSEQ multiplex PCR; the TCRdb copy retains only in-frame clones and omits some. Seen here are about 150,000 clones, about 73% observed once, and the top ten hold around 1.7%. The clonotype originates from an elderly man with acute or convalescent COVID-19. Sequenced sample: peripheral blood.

The CDR3 DNA sequence: TGTGCCAGCAGCTTATCTTTGGACAGGGTCACAGATACGCAGTATTTT. This sequence encodes CASSLSLDRVTDTQYF. This rearrangement joins TRBV7-2 to TRBJ2-3; 8 nucleotides agree with TRBD1. Germline assignment: CDR1 SGHTA and CDR2 FQGNSA. Trimming at V came to 2 bases and at J to 2 bases, leaving 6 bases not matched to a gene. The CDR3 runs 16 residues.